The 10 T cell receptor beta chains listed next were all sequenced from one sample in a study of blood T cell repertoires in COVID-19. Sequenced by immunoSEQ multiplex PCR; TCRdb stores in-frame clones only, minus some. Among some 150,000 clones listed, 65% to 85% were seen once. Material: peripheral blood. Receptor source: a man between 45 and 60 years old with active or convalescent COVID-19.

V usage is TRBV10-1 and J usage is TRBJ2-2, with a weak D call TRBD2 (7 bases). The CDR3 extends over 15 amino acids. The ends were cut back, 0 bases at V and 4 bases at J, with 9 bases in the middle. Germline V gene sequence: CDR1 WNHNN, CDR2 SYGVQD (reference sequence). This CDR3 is CASSESRGGTGELFF. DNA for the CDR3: TGCGCCAGCAGTGAGTCGAGGGGGGGCACCGGGGAGCTGTTTTTT.

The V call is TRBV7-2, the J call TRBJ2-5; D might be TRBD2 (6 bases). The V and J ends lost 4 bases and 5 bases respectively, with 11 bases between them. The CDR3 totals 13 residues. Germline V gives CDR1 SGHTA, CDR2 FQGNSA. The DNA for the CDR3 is TGTGCCAGCAGCTCCGGGACTTCCGAGACCCAGTACTTC. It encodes CASSSGTSETQYF. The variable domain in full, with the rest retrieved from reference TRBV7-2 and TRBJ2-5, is GAGVSQSPSNKVTEKGKDVELRCDPISGHTALYWYRQSLGQGLEFLIYFQGNSAPDKSGLPSDRFSAERTGGSVSTLTIQRTQQEDSAVYLCASSSGTSETQYFGPGTRLLVL.

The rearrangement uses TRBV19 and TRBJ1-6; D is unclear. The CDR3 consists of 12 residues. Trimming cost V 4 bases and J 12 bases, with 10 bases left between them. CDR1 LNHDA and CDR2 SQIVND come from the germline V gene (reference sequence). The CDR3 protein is CASSTGTGPLHF. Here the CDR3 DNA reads TGTGCCAGTAGTACGGGTACGGGACCCCTCCACTTT. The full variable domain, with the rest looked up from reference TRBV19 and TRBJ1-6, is DGGITQSPKYLFRKEGQNVTLSCEQNLNHDAMYWYRQDPGQGLRLIYYSQIVNDFQKGDIAEGYSVSREKKESFPLTVTSAQKNPTAFYLCASSTGTGPLHFGNGTRLTVT.

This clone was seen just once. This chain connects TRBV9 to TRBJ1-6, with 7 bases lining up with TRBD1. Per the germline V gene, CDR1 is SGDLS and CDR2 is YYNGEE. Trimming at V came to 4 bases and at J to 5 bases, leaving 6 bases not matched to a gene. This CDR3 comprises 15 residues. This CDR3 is CASSPWDSNNSPLHF. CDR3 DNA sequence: TGTGCCAGCAGCCCCTGGGACAGTAATAATTCACCCCTCCACTTT.

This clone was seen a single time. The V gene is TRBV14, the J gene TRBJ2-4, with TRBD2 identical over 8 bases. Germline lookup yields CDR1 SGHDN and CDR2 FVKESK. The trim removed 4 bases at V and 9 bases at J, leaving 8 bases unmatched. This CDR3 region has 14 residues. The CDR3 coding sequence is TGTGCCAGCAGCCCCGGGGGGGTGCAAGGCATTCAGTACTTC. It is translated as CASSPGGVQGIQYF. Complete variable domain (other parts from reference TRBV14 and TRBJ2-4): EAGVTQFPSHSVIEKGQTVTLRCDPISGHDNLYWYRRVMGKEIKFLLHFVKESKQDESGMPNNRFLAERTGGTYSTLKVQPAELEDSGVYFCASSPGGVQGIQYFGAGTRLSVL.

CDR3 nucleotide sequence: TGTGCCAGTAGTAGGGGAGAGCCGACCCAGTACTTC. It is translated as CASSRGEPTQYF. This chain joins TRBV19 and TRBJ2-5, with a tentative D call TRBD2 (5 bases). Looked up from germline, CDR1 is LNHDA and CDR2 is SQIVND (reference sequence). Trimming took off 4 bases at V and 7 bases at J, with 10 bases between the two ends. This CDR3 comprises 12 residues.

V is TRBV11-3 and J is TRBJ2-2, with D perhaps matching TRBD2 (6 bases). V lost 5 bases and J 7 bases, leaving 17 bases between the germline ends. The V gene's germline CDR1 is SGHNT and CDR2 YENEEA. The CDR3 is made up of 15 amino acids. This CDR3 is CASSPLAGNHGELFF. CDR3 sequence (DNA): TGTGCCAGCAGCCCCCTGGCGGGAAATCACGGGGAGCTGTTTTTT.

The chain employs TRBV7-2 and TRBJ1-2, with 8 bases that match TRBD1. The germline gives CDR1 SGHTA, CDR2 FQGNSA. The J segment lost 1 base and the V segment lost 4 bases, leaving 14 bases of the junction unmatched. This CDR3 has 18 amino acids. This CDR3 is CASSYRTGQRSYNYGYTF. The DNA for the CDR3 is TGTGCCAGCAGCTACAGGACAGGGCAACGATCATATAACTATGGCTACACCTTC.

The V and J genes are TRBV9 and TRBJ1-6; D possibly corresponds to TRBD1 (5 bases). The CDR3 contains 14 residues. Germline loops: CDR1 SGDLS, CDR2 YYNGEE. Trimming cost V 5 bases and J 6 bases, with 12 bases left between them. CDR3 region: CASREGRLNSPLHF. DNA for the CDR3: TGTGCCAGCAGGGAGGGGCGGCTTAATTCACCCCTCCACTTT.

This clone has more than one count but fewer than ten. CDR3 DNA: TGTGCCAGCAGCAAACGGAGGGGAGGGCTTGGGGAAGAGTGGAACACTGAAGCTTTCTTT. Protein: CASSKRRGGLGEEWNTEAFF. V gene TRBV21-1 combines with J gene TRBJ1-1. TRBV21-1 is tagged as a pseudogene. The CDR3 extends over 20 amino acids.